This TCR beta chain was observed in a study of blood T cell repertoires in COVID-19. Whole-study context: Spain, Italy and the United States supplied samples that represented acute and convalescent COVID-19.

In the study's own analysis: The assay estimated nucleated cells by amplifying reference gene primers. Clones were read by immunoSEQ multiplex PCR, and TCRdb kept only the in-frame ones, dropping some. V and J calls and clone size are those listed in that table; D and trimming were worked out from the DNA. The data hold 430,000 or so clones, with around 89% observed a single time. In terms of age and location, participants ranged from roughly 18 to 90 years and lived in about two dozen US areas. Symptom resolution, clearance, or two negative PCRs marked the recovered donors of Cohort 3. The CDR3 contains 11 residues. Looked up from germline, CDR1 is SNHLY and CDR2 is FYNNEI. The V end was cut by 6 bases, the J end by 7 bases, with 8 bases between.

This sequence originates from a woman aged 40 to 50 who had recovered from COVID-19. The chain combines TRBV2 with TRBJ2-3; tentatively, D is TRBD2 (6 bases). The specimen was PBMCs or T cells enriched from blood (not recorded which). CDR3 in amino acids: CASRGRYTQYF. CDR3 sequence (DNA): TGTGCCAGCAGGGGGAGGTATACGCAGTATTTT.